The 6 T cell receptor beta chains below were found in one sample sequenced in a study of T cell repertoires in cytomegalovirus infection. TCRdb redid the calling of the reads with MiXCR, one entry per CDR3 protein. The sample carries 630,000 or so distinct CDR3 sequences, roughly 26% recorded once. Sequences were obtained from CD8+ T cells from PBMCs. These receptors originate from a human donor in good health (CMV status not recorded). Some clones in this sample may be carry-over from other donors' samples.

V is TRBV28 and J is TRBJ2-1; 10 bases map to TRBD2. Germline trimming cut 5 bases from V and 2 bases from J; bases unmatched to any gene: 6. This CDR3 is 16 amino acids long. The germline gives CDR1 MDHEN, CDR2 SYDVKM. The CDR3 DNA follows: TGTGCCAGCAGTACGCCTCTAGCGGGGGCCTACAATGAGCAGTTCTTC. Translated: CASSTPLAGAYNEQFF.

This clonotype was observed a few times. The chain employs TRBV9 and TRBJ2-5; D may match TRBD1 or TRBD2 (5 bases each). The germline V gene encodes CDR1 SGDLS and CDR2 YYNGEE. Trimming shortened V by 0 bases and J by 5 bases, and 8 bases separated the two germline ends. There are 13 residues in the CDR3. The chain's CDR3 is CASSVDGDETQYF. The CDR3 DNA sequence: TGTGCCAGCAGCGTAGACGGGGACGAGACCCAGTACTTC.

This clonotype turned up a few times. The chain links TRBV20-1 to TRBJ2-3, with 12 bases aligning to TRBD2. The CDR3 spans 16 residues. Trimming took 6 bases from V and 5 from J; bases not matched to a gene: 12. From germline, CDR1 is DFQATT and CDR2 SNEGSKA (reference sequence). The CDR3 coding sequence is TGCAGTGCCCGAGGACTAGCGGGGTATACGGGAGATACGCAGTATTTT. Protein: CSARGLAGYTGDTQYF.

The sample holds many counts of this clonotype. The CDR3 loop is CASSLGAPPTNEQFF. In nucleotides, the CDR3 is TGTGCCAGCAGCTTAGGGGCGCCACCGACCAATGAGCAGTTCTTC. The chain couples TRBV7-8 to TRBJ2-1; D uncertain. Germline CDR1 and CDR2: SGHVS and FQNEAQ. This CDR3 region has 15 residues. V lost 1 base to trimming and J lost 6 bases, with 13 bases between them.

The CDR3 nucleotides are TGTGCCAGCAGTCCCGCGGCAGGGCAAGTGTTCCGTGGCTACACCTTC. This sequence encodes CASSPAAGQVFRGYTF. The chain carries TRBV6-2 or TRBV6-3 and TRBJ1-2; a possible D gene is TRBD1 (5 bases). In germline, CDR1 is MNHEY, CDR2 SVGEGT. CDR3 size: 16 residues. V dropped 5 bases and J dropped 7 bases, with 23 bases sitting between them.

The chain carries TRBV28 and TRBJ2-4; D gene unclear. The CDR3 extends over 11 amino acids. Per the germline V gene, CDR1 is MDHEN and CDR2 is SYDVKM. This chain's CDR3 is CEVRAKNIQYF. In DNA, the CDR3 is TGTGAAGTCAGGGCCAAAAACATTCAGTACTTC. The full variable domain, in which reference TRBV28 and TRBJ2-4 provide the parts outside the CDR3, is DVKVTQSSRYLVKRTGEKVFLECVQDMDHENMFWYRQDPGLGLRLIYFSYDVKMKEKGDIPEGYSVSREKKERFSLILESASTNQTSMYLCEVRAKNIQYFGAGTRLSVL.